Each of the 18 T cell receptor beta chains below was sequenced from the same sample in a study of spatial heterogeneity in lung cancer. Antigens for these TCRs are unknown. General study findings and limits: In tumors, expanded intratumoral alpha and beta TCR counts tracked mutation counts.

TCRdb called the 5' RACE reads again in MiXCR, with one record for every CDR3 protein. This sample has 7,500 or so distinct CDR3 sequences, with 14% found just once. The time point here: sample taken at primary tumor resection. The material sequenced was lung tumor tissue, taken at surgery. Every receptor here comes from a female donor with early-stage non-small cell lung cancer.

This clonotype is medium-sized. The size of this beta chain means little, since it is a stray read in a library made for alpha chains. The V call is TRBV27, the J call TRBJ2-3; 7 nucleotides agree with TRBD1. Germline CDR1 and CDR2: MNHEY and SMNVEV (reference sequence). This CDR3 is 16 amino acids long. V was clipped by 5 bases and J by 1 base; unmatched bases: 9. CDR3 coding DNA: TGTGCCAGCAGTCCAGTTAGAGACAGGGGCACAGATACGCAGTATTTT. It encodes CASSPVRDRGTDTQYF.

Turning to this clonotype: This beta chain was picked up by a library intended for alpha chains and is off target, so its count carries little meaning. The rearrangement uses TRBV29-1 and TRBJ1-2; D is ambiguous. The V gene's germline CDR1 is SQVTM and CDR2 ANQGSEA. This CDR3 region has 12 residues. Trimming left V 4 bases short and J 4 bases short, with 10 bases between. The CDR3 coding sequence is TGCAGCGTTGGAACAACCCTCTATGGCTACACCTTC. Its protein is CSVGTTLYGYTF.

This clonotype is categorized as medium-sized. The library was designed around alpha chains, so this beta chain is a stray read whose abundance carries little weight. This chain uses TRBV7-9 with TRBJ1-1; D is unclear. Germline CDR1 is SEHNR and CDR2 is FQNEAQ (reference sequence). Trimming left V 5 bases short and J 1 base short, with 8 bases between. This CDR3 is built from 13 residues. The CDR3 region is CASSPSENTEAFF. CDR3 coding DNA: TGTGCCAGCAGCCCCTCCGAGAACACTGAAGCTTTCTTT.

Judged by abundance, this clonotype is medium-sized. This beta chain is an off-target read within a library intended for alpha chains, so its frequency means little. The chain couples TRBV10-3 to TRBJ2-2; D uncertain. V dropped 0 bases and J dropped 4 bases, with 6 bases sitting between them. The CDR3 extends over 14 amino acids. Germline loops: CDR1 ENHRY, CDR2 SYGVKD. As DNA, the CDR3 is TGTGCCATCAGTGAGTCGGGATCCACCGGGGAGCTGTTTTTT. It codes for CAISESGSTGELFF.

This clonotype occurred many times. For a library built for alpha chains, this beta chain is a stray read; little rests on its size. DNA of the CDR3: TGCAGTGCTACTGGACAGACCTACGAGCAGTACTTC. It translates to CSATGQTYEQYF. The V gene is TRBV20-1, the J gene TRBJ2-7; weak D call: TRBD1 (6 bases). Germline V gene lookup returns CDR1 DFQATT and CDR2 SNEGSKA (reference sequence). Trimming removed 4 bases from V and 2 bases from J, with 9 bases in between. This CDR3 contains 12 residues.

In this sample, this clonotype turned up many times. This beta chain is an off-target read within a library intended for alpha chains, so its frequency means little. The V gene is TRBV20-1, the J gene TRBJ2-4; D is uncertain. CDR1 DFQATT and CDR2 SNEGSKA come from the germline V gene (reference sequence). The CDR3 contains 13 residues. Trimming stripped 3 bases from V and 9 bases from J, with 15 bases between. The CDR3 sequence: CSASGPRLAIQYF. For the CDR3, the DNA is TGCAGTGCTAGTGGTCCTAGATTGGCCATTCAGTACTTC.

About this clonotype itself: This beta chain is an unintended read in a library built for alpha chains; its size means little. The gene calls are TRBV24-1 and TRBJ2-3; D ambiguous. V lost 9 bases and J 5 bases, leaving 8 bases between the germline ends. Per the germline V gene, CDR1 is KGHDR and CDR2 is SFDVKD. This CDR3 comprises 11 residues. CDR3 coding DNA: TGTGCCACCTCCCGAAGAGATACGCAGTATTTT. Translation gives CATSRRDTQYF.

This clonotype was recorded at least ten times. This beta chain slipped into a library made for alpha chains as a stray read, so its size is not meaningful. The chain recombines TRBV14 with TRBJ2-3; D not certain. The V end lost 3 bases, the J end lost 10 bases, and 11 bases lay between the germline ends. CDR3 length: 12 residues. CDR1 is SGHDN, CDR2 FVKESK, per germline. The CDR3 loop reads CASSQTPLAQYF. DNA for the CDR3: TGTGCCAGCAGCCAGACTCCCCTCGCGCAGTATTTT. Variable domain in full (rest from reference TRBV14 and TRBJ2-3): EAGVTQFPSHSVIEKGQTVTLRCDPISGHDNLYWYRRVMGKEIKFLLHFVKESKQDESGMPNNRFLAERTGGTYSTLKVQPAELEDSGVYFCASSQTPLAQYFGPGTRLTVL.

This clonotype was counted at least ten times. This beta chain is a stray read from a library made for alpha chains; its abundance is not meaningful. This rearrangement joins TRBV20-1 to TRBJ1-2; no clear D gene. The CDR3 has 12 amino acids. V lost 6 bases, J lost 3 bases, and 11 bases lay in between. The germline CDR1 and CDR2 sequences are DFQATT and SNEGSKA (reference sequence). The CDR3 is CSAKTDYYGYTF. The CDR3 nucleotides are TGCAGTGCCAAAACAGACTACTATGGCTACACCTTC.

This clonotype is a singleton in its sample. Within a library made for alpha chains, this beta chain is off target, and its count is uninformative. CDR3 loop: CASSLNNQPQHF. CDR3 coding DNA: TGTGCCAGCAGCCTAAACAATCAGCCCCAGCATTTT. The chain uses TRBV28 and TRBJ1-5; no clear D gene. Germline V gene data show CDR1 as MDHEN and CDR2 as SYDVKM. The CDR3 loop spans 12 amino acids. V was cut by 6 bases and J by 3 bases, with 6 bases left in between.

A word on this clonotype: Because the library targeted alpha chains, this beta chain is an off-target read whose size means little. The gene calls are TRBV6-6 and TRBJ1-5; D gene uncertain. Trimming stripped 5 bases from V and 6 bases from J, with 8 bases between. Germline CDR1 and CDR2: MNHNY and SVGAGI (reference sequence). This CDR3 spans 12 amino acids. In nucleotides, the CDR3 is TGTGCCAGCAGTCCCACCTCTCAGCCCCAGCATTTT. This codes for CASSPTSQPQHF.

Relative to its sample, this clonotype is medium-sized. This beta chain is an unintended read in a library built for alpha chains; its size means little. V is TRBV2 and J is TRBJ2-6; possibly TRBD1 or TRBD2 for D (5 bases each). The CDR3 covers 16 residues. V lost 10 bases and J lost 2, with 18 bases in between. Per the germline V gene, CDR1 is SNHLY and CDR2 is FYNNEI. The CDR3 spells CATDQGRRAGANVLTF. Written as DNA, the CDR3 is TGTGCCACCGACCAGGGACGCAGGGCTGGGGCCAACGTCCTGACTTTC.

This clonotype has ten or more counts. Being off target in a library aimed at alpha chains, this beta chain has a size of little meaning. The chain has TRBV3-1 and TRBJ1-6; D is uncertain. Per the germline V gene, CDR1 is LGHDT and CDR2 is YNNKEL (reference sequence). The CDR3 extends over 12 amino acids. The V and J ends lost 2 bases and 7 bases respectively, with 3 bases between them. The CDR3: CASSQRNSPLHF. The CDR3 DNA reads as TGTGCCAGCAGCCAAAGGAATTCACCCCTCCACTTT. Looking up the rest from reference TRBV3-1 and TRBJ1-6 gives the full variable domain: DTAVSQTPKYLVTQMGNDKSIKCEQNLGHDTMYWYKQDSKKFLKIMFSYNNKELIINETVPNRFSPKSPDKAHLNLHINSLELGDSAVYFCASSQRNSPLHFGNGTRLTVT.

This clonotype was counted many times. With the library built for alpha chains, this beta chain is off target and its frequency is not meaningful. V and J are TRBV6-2 or TRBV6-3 and TRBJ2-7, with TRBD1 matching over 9 bases. The CDR3 runs to 17 residues. V trimming: 3 bases; J trimming: 5 bases; junction bases outside the gene matches: 14. Looked up from germline, CDR1 is MNHEY and CDR2 is SVGEGT. CDR3 amino acids: CASSYPLDRGRRNEQYF. The CDR3 region has the DNA TGTGCCAGCAGTTATCCCTTGGACAGGGGAAGGCGGAACGAGCAGTACTTC.

This clonotype was found many times. This beta chain is a stray read from a library made for alpha chains; its abundance is not meaningful. V usage is TRBV30 and J usage is TRBJ1-1; no firm D call. The CDR3 totals 13 residues. V gave up 2 bases and J gave up 0 bases, with 7 bases separating them. CDR1 is GTSNPN, CDR2 SVGIG, per germline (reference sequence). CDR3 in amino acids: CAWSQKLNTEAFF. The CDR3 nucleotides are TGTGCCTGGAGTCAAAAATTGAACACTGAAGCTTTCTTT.

This clonotype was observed at least ten times. A library prepared for alpha chains yielded this beta chain as an off-target read; its size is of little meaning. CDR3 region: CASTPGQGRLSPQYF. CDR3 in DNA: TGTGCCAGCACCCCTGGACAGGGTCGCTTGTCTCCCCAGTACTTC. The rearrangement uses TRBV2 and TRBJ2-5; TRBD1 agrees at 8 bases. Germline values: CDR1 SNHLY, CDR2 FYNNEI. The CDR3 loop spans 15 amino acids. Losses at the gene ends were 7 bases for V and 9 bases for J; bases not matched to a gene: 16.

In this sample, this clonotype is medium-sized. This beta chain is a stray sequence in a library constructed for alpha chains; its clone size is not meaningful. J is TRBJ1-4 and V is TRBV6-5; tentatively, D is TRBD1 (6 bases). V was shortened by 4 bases and J by 9 bases, with 15 bases between the two germline ends. The CDR3 runs 14 residues. Germline CDR1 reads MNHEY; CDR2 reads SVGAGI. In nucleotides, the CDR3 is TGTGCCAGCAGTTCGTCACCTGGACAGAAAAAACTGTTTTTT. Translating gives CASSSSPGQKKLFF.

This clonotype has ten or more counts. Within a library made for alpha chains, this beta chain is off target, and its count is uninformative. The chain couples TRBV29-1 to TRBJ1-1; the D is unclear. This CDR3 spans 14 amino acids. Trimming cost V 4 bases and J 4 bases, with 16 bases left between them. CDR1 and CDR2 from the germline V gene are SQVTM and ANQGSEA. For the CDR3, the DNA is TGCAGCGTTGTCCCGAGGGAAGGGAGCACTGAAGCTTTCTTT. Translation gives CSVVPREGSTEAFF.